The rows below give T cell receptor beta chains drawn from one sample of a study of blood T cells in healthy people across ages. MiXCR, run by TCRdb on the 5' RACE reads, gives a single entry per CDR3 protein. This sample has around 870,000 distinct CDR3 sequences, with 29% found just once. Sequenced: blood. These TCRs come from a woman of 80 years or more in good health. The CDR3 runs from the conserved cysteine through the conserved F or W. D genes are given only for firm matches. Some rows mark clone size as missing; the rest say once, few, many or name a class of expanded clone.

v_call: TRBV29-1; clone_size: .; j_call: TRBJ2-3; d_call: TRBD2; cdr3_aa: CSVAAGATDTQYF; cdr3_nt: TGCAGCGTTGCGGCGGGAGCGACAGATACGCAGTATTTT
v_call: TRBV6-2/TRBV6-3; clone_size: many; j_call: TRBJ2-6; d_call: .; cdr3_aa: CAGRQGDSGANVLTF; cdr3_nt: TGTGCCGGGCGTCAGGGAGACTCTGGGGCCAACGTCCTGACTTTC
v_call: TRBV6-4; clone_size: many; j_call: TRBJ2-3; d_call: TRBD2; cdr3_aa: CASSEGLAADTQYF; cdr3_nt: TGTGCCAGCAGTGAGGGACTAGCGGCAGATACGCAGTATTTT
v_call: TRBV5-1; clone_size: many; j_call: TRBJ2-6; d_call: .; cdr3_aa: CASSRLRAGANVLTF; cdr3_nt: TGCGCCAGCAGCCGACTCCGGGCTGGGGCCAACGTCCTGACTTTC
v_call: TRBV7-2; clone_size: many; j_call: TRBJ2-5; d_call: .; cdr3_aa: CASSLLRQSTRETQYF; cdr3_nt: TGTGCCAGCAGCTTACTGAGACAGAGTACTCGAGAGACCCAGTACTTC
v_call: TRBV21-1; clone_size: few; j_call: TRBJ1-2; d_call: .; cdr3_aa: CASSKNSFGGSSYGYTF; cdr3_nt: TGTGCCAGCAGCAAAAATAGTTTTGGAGGGAGTAGTTATGGCTACACCTTC
v_call: TRBV20-1; clone_size: .; j_call: TRBJ2-3; d_call: TRBD1; cdr3_aa: CSAMDRGHSTDTQYF; cdr3_nt: TGCAGTGCCATGGACAGGGGACATAGCACAGATACGCAGTATTTT
v_call: TRBV20-1; clone_size: .; j_call: TRBJ2-1; d_call: .; cdr3_aa: CSARGRGVRNGQFF; cdr3_nt: TGCAGTGCTAGAGGCAGGGGAGTGAGGAATGGGCAGTTCTTC
v_call: TRBV5-1; clone_size: many; j_call: TRBJ2-5; d_call: .; cdr3_aa: CASSLDLGPQETQYF; cdr3_nt: TGCGCCAGCAGCTTGGATTTAGGGCCACAAGAGACCCAGTACTTC
v_call: TRBV7-9; clone_size: .; j_call: TRBJ2-5; d_call: .; cdr3_aa: CASSLTQGGHATQYF; cdr3_nt: TGTGCCAGCAGCTTAACGCAGGGAGGTCATGCGACCCAGTACTTC
v_call: TRBV9; clone_size: many; j_call: TRBJ2-3; d_call: .; cdr3_aa: CASSLSRLRTDTQYF; cdr3_nt: TGTGCCAGCAGCCTGAGTCGACTCCGCACAGATACGCAGTATTTT
v_call: TRBV6-2/TRBV6-3; clone_size: .; j_call: TRBJ2-5; d_call: TRBD1; cdr3_aa: CASRVFRTGEETQYF; cdr3_nt: TGTGCCAGCAGAGTGTTCAGGACAGGGGAGGAGACCCAGTACTTC
v_call: TRBV14; clone_size: many; j_call: TRBJ2-1; d_call: .; cdr3_aa: CASSQARRAYGEQFF; cdr3_nt: TGTGCCAGCAGCCAAGCCCGCAGGGCCTACGGCGAGCAGTTCTTC
v_call: TRBV12-3/TRBV12-4; clone_size: many; j_call: TRBJ2-1; d_call: .; cdr3_aa: CASSLLGSGVESYNEQFF; cdr3_nt: TGTGCCAGCAGTTTACTTGGGTCAGGGGTGGAGTCCTACAATGAGCAGTTCTTC
v_call: TRBV20-1; clone_size: many; j_call: TRBJ2-5; d_call: TRBD1; cdr3_aa: CSARFPGLGRGPQETQYF; cdr3_nt: TGCAGTGCTAGATTCCCTGGGCTGGGCAGGGGGCCCCAAGAGACCCAGTACTTC
v_call: TRBV27; clone_size: few; j_call: TRBJ1-4; d_call: TRBD1; cdr3_aa: CASSLGRGRFEKLFF; cdr3_nt: TGTGCCAGCAGTTTAGGCAGGGGGCGGTTTGAAAAACTGTTTTTT
v_call: TRBV20-1; clone_size: many; j_call: TRBJ2-3; d_call: .; cdr3_aa: CSAREDTSTDTQYF; cdr3_nt: TGCAGTGCTAGAGAGGATACTAGCACAGATACGCAGTATTTT
v_call: TRBV7-2; clone_size: many; j_call: TRBJ2-3; d_call: .; cdr3_aa: CASSLRTDRDTQYF; cdr3_nt: TGTGCCAGCAGCTTGAGGACAGATCGCGATACGCAGTATTTT
v_call: TRBV30; clone_size: .; j_call: TRBJ1-2; d_call: .; cdr3_aa: CAWGRGVNYGYTF; cdr3_nt: TGTGCCTGGGGCCGGGGTGTGAACTATGGCTACACCTTC
v_call: TRBV7-9; clone_size: many; j_call: TRBJ1-1; d_call: .; cdr3_aa: CASRVAEAFF; cdr3_nt: TGTGCCAGCAGAGTGGCTGAAGCTTTCTTT
v_call: TRBV20-1; clone_size: many; j_call: TRBJ1-2; d_call: .; cdr3_aa: CSAKKGGTNYGYTF; cdr3_nt: TGCAGTGCTAAGAAAGGGGGAACTAACTATGGCTACACCTTC
v_call: TRBV25-1; clone_size: many; j_call: TRBJ2-5; d_call: .; cdr3_aa: CASSPRHAQETQYF; cdr3_nt: TGTGCCAGCAGTCCCAGACACGCTCAAGAGACCCAGTACTTC
v_call: TRBV2; clone_size: few; j_call: TRBJ2-2; d_call: TRBD1; cdr3_aa: CASRKKGTGLTGELFF; cdr3_nt: TGTGCCAGCAGGAAGAAGGGGACAGGGTTAACCGGGGAGCTGTTTTTT
v_call: TRBV3-1; clone_size: many; j_call: TRBJ2-1; d_call: TRBD2; cdr3_aa: CASSQGVAGGVEQFF; cdr3_nt: TGTGCCAGCAGCCAAGGCGTAGCGGGAGGAGTTGAGCAGTTCTTC
v_call: TRBV5-6; clone_size: many; j_call: TRBJ2-5; d_call: .; cdr3_aa: CASSLWGLQETQYF; cdr3_nt: TGTGCCAGCAGCTTGTGGGGCCTACAAGAGACCCAGTACTTC
v_call: TRBV29-1; clone_size: many; j_call: TRBJ2-7; d_call: .; cdr3_aa: CSVTGIGRNEQYF; cdr3_nt: TGCAGCGTTACCGGGATAGGCCGTAACGAGCAGTACTTC
v_call: TRBV7-2; clone_size: .; j_call: TRBJ2-7; d_call: TRBD1; cdr3_aa: CASSLQAGGYYEQYF; cdr3_nt: TGTGCCAGCAGCTTACAGGCAGGGGGATACTACGAGCAGTACTTC
v_call: TRBV20-1; clone_size: many; j_call: TRBJ2-7; d_call: .; cdr3_aa: CSARGVALREQYF; cdr3_nt: TGCAGTGCTAGAGGGGTGGCTTTACGGGAGCAGTACTTC
v_call: TRBV7-2; clone_size: few; j_call: TRBJ2-7; d_call: TRBD2; cdr3_aa: CASSSFAGGYNEQYF; cdr3_nt: TGTGCCAGCAGCTCCTTTGCGGGGGGTTACAATGAGCAGTACTTC
v_call: TRBV28; clone_size: many; j_call: TRBJ2-1; d_call: TRBD2; cdr3_aa: CASGIPELAGGSNEQFF; cdr3_nt: TGTGCCAGCGGAATCCCGGAACTAGCGGGGGGGAGTAATGAGCAGTTCTTC
v_call: TRBV6-2/TRBV6-3; clone_size: many; j_call: TRBJ2-7; d_call: .; cdr3_aa: CASSYPGPYEQYF; cdr3_nt: TGTGCCAGCAGTTACCCGGGACCCTACGAGCAGTACTTC
v_call: TRBV3-1; clone_size: many; j_call: TRBJ2-6; d_call: TRBD2; cdr3_aa: CASSQGTSGSGANVLTF; cdr3_nt: TGTGCCAGCAGCCAAGGGACTAGCGGCTCTGGGGCCAACGTCCTGACTTTC
v_call: TRBV29-1; clone_size: many; j_call: TRBJ1-2; d_call: .; cdr3_aa: CSVGTDDLRRDGYTF; cdr3_nt: TGCAGCGTGGGGACTGATGACCTCCGGAGAGATGGCTACACCTTC